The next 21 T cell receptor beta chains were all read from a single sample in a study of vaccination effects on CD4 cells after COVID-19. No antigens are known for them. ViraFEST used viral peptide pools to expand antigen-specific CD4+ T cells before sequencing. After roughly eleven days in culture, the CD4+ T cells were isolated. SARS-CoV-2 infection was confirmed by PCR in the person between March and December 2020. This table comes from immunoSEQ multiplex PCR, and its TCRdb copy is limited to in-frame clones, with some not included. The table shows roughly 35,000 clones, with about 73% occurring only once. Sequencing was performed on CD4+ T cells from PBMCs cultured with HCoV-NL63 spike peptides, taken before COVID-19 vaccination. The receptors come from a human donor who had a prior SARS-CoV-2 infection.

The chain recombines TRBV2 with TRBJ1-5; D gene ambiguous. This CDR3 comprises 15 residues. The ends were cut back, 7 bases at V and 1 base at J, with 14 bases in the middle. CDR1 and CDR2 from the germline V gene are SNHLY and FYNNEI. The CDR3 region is CASKEGAGSNQPQHF. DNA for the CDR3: TGTGCCAGCAAAGAGGGCGCAGGCAGCAATCAGCCCCAGCATTTT.

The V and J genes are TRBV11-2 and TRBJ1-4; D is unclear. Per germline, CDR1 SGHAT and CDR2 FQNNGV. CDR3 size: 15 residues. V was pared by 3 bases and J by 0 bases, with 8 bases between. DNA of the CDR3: TGTGCCAGCAGCTTGGGGTCCGCAACTAATGAAAAACTGTTTTTT. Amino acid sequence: CASSLGSATNEKLFF.

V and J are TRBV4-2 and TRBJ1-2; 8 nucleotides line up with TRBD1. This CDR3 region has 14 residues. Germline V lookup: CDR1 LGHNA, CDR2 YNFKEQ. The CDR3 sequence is CASRGAGGAYGYTF. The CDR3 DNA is TGTGCTTCACGGGGGGCAGGGGGCGCGTATGGCTACACCTTC.

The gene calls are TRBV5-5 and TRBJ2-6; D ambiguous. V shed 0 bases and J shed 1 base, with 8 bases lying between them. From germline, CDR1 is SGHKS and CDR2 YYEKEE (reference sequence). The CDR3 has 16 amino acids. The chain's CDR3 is CASSLGPTSGANVLTF. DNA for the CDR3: TGTGCCAGCAGCTTGGGGCCCACATCTGGGGCCAACGTCCTGACTTTC.

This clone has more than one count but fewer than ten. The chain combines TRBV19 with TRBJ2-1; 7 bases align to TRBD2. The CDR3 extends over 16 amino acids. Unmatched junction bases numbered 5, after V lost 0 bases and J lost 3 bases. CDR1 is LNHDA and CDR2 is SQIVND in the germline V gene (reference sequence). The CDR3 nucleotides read TGTGCCAGTAGTATAGATATCCGCGGGAGCTACAATGAGCAGTTCTTC. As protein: CASSIDIRGSYNEQFF.

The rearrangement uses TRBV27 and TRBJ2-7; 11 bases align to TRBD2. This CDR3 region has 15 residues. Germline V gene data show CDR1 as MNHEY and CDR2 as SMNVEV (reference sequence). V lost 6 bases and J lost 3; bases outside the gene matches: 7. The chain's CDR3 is CASRVRGLAVYEQYF. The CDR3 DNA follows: TGTGCCAGCAGGGTTAGGGGACTAGCGGTCTACGAGCAGTACTTC.

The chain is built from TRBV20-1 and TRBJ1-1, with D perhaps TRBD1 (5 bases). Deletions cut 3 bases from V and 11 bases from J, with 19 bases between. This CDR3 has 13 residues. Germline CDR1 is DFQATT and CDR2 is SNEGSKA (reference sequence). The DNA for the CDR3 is TGCAGTGCTAGTTCTATCATCCCGGAGGGGGCTTTCTTT. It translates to CSASSIIPEGAFF.

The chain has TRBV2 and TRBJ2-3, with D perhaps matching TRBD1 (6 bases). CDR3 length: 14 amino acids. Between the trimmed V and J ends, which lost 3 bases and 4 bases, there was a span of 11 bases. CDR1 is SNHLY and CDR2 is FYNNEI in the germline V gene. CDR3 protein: CASSDWTAADTQYF. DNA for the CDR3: TGTGCCAGCAGTGATTGGACAGCAGCAGATACGCAGTATTTT.

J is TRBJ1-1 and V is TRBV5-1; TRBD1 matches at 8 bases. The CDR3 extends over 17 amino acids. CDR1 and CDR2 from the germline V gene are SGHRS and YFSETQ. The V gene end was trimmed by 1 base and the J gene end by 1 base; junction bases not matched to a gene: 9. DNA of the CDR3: TGCGCCAGCAGCTTGTCCGGCCCGACAGGGGCGAACACTGAAGCTTTCTTT. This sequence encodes CASSLSGPTGANTEAFF.

CDR3 in DNA: TGTGCCAGCAGCCAAGATGGCATCTCCTATGGCTACACCTTC. Its protein product is CASSQDGISYGYTF. V is TRBV3-1 (or the pseudogene TRBV3-2) and J is TRBJ1-2; D is undetermined. Germline CDR1 and CDR2: LGHDT and YNNKEL (reference sequence). The CDR3 runs 14 residues. V shed 0 bases and J shed 4 bases, with 9 bases lying between them.

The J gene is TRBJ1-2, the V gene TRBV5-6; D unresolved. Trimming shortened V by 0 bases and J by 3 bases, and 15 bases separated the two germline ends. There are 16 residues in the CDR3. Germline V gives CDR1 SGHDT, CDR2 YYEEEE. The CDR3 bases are TGTGCCAGCAGCTTGGGTCCAGACACCTTCGACTATGGCTACACCTTC. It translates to CASSLGPDTFDYGYTF.

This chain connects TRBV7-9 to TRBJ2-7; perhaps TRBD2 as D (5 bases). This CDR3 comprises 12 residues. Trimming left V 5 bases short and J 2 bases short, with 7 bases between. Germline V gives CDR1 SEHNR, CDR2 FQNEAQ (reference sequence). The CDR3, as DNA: TGTGCCAGCAGCGCCGGGGCCTACGAGCAGTACTTC. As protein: CASSAGAYEQYF. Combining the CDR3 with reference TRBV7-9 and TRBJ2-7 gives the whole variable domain DTGVSQNPRHKITKRGQNVTFRCDPISEHNRLYWYRQTLGQGPEFLTYFQNEAQLEKSRLLSDRFSAERPKGSFSTLEIQRTEQGDSAMYLCASSAGAYEQYFGPGTRLTVT.

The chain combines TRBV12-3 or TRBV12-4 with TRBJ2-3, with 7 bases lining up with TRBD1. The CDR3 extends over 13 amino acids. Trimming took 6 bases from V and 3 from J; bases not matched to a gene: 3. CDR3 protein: CASSTGVTDTQYF. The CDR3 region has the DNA TGTGCCAGCAGCACAGGGGTTACAGATACGCAGTATTTT.

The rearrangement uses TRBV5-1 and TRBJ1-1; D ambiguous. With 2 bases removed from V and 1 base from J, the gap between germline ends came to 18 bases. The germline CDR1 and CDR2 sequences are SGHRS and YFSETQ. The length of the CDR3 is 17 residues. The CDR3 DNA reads TGCGCCAGCAGCTTAACCAACCCAACGGACGGGAACACTGAAGCTTTCTTT. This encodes CASSLTNPTDGNTEAFF.

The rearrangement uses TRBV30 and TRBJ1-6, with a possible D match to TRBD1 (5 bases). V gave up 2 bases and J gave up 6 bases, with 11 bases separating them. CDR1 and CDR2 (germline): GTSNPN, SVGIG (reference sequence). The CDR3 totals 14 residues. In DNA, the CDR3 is TGTGCCTGGAGTAACAGGCAGACTAATTCACCCCTCCACTTT. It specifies CAWSNRQTNSPLHF.

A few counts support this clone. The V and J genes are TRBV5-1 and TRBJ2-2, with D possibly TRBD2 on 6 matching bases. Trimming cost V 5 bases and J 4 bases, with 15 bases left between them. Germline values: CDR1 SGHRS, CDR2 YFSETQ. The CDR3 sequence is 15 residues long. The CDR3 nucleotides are TGCGCCAGCAGACCTAACGTGGGGGGCACCGGGGAGCTGTTTTTT. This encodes CASRPNVGGTGELFF. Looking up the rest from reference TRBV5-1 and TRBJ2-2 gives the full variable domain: KAGVTQTPRYLIKTRGQQVTLSCSPISGHRSVSWYQQTPGQGLQFLFEYFSETQRNKGNFPGRFSGRQFSNSRSEMNVSTLELGDSALYLCASRPNVGGTGELFFGEGSRLTVL.

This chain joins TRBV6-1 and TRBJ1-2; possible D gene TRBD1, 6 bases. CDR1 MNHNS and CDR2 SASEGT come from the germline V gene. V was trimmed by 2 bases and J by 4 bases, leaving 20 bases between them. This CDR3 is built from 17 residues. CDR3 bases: TGTGCCAGCAGTGAACCGGGACACACCCCAGGAGGCTATGGCTACACCTTC. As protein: CASSEPGHTPGGYGYTF.

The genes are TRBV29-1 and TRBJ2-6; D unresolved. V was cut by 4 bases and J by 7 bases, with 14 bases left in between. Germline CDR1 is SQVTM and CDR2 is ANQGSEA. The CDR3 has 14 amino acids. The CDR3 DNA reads TGCAGCGTTGTTGAGGAACGCTTAGCCAACGTCCTGACTTTC. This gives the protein CSVVEERLANVLTF.

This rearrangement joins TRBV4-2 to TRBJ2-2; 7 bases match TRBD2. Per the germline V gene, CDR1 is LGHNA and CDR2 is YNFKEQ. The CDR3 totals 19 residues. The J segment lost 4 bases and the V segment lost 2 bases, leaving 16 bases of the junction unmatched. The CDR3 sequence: CASSQLFSGRAKGTGELFF. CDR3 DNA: TGTGCCAGCAGCCAATTATTTTCGGGGAGGGCGAAGGGCACCGGGGAGCTGTTTTTT.

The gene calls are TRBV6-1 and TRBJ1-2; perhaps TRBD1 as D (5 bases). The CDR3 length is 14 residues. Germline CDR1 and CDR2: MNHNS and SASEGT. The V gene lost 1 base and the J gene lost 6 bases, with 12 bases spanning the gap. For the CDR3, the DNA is TGTGCCAGCAGTGAAGGGGGGACTGTGCATGGCTACACCTTC. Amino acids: CASSEGGTVHGYTF.

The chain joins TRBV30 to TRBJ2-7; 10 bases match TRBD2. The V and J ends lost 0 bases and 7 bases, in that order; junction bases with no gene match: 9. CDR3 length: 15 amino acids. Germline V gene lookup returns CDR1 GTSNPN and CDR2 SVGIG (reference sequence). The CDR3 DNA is TGTGCCTGGAGTGTACTCCTAGCGGGGGCCGAGGAGCAGTACTTC. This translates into CAWSVLLAGAEEQYF.